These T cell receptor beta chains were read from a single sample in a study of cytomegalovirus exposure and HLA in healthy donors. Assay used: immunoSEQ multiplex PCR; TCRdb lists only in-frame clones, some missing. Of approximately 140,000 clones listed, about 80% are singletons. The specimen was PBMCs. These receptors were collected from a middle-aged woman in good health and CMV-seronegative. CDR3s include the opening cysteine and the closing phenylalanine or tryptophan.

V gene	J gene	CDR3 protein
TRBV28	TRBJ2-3	CASRYPKGQGFTDTQYF
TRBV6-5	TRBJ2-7	CASSVVQGVHEQYF
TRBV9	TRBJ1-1	CASSVAGEGQGRRNTEAFF
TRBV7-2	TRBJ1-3	CASTFASSGNTIYF
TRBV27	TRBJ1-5	CASSSLFQPQHF
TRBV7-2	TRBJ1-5	CASSFDRGAFSNQPQHF
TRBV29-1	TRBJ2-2	CSVVTSGRSTNTGELFF
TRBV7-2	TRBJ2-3	CASSPNGQGADTQYF
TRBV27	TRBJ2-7	CASSSPDRPHEQYF
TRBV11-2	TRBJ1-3	CASSLGPDRVSGNTIYF
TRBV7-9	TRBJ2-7	CASSLPRQGYSYEQYF
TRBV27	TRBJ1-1	CASSLDRQGTEAFF
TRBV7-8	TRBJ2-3	CASSFSGSTDTQYF
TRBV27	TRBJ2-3	CASSQSLAGTGDTQYF
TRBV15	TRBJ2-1	CATSPPLAGGYNEQFF
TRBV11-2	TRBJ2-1	CASSPIRGPLDNEQFF
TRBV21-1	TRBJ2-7	CASSGEGYYEQYF
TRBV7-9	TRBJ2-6	CASRHKSFSWSSGANVLTF
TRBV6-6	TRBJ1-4	CASSSRRSELGEKLFF
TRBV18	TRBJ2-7	CASSPLAGEDYEQYF
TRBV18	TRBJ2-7	CASSPPASVGEQYF
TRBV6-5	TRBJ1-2	CASSYPLRALGGYTF
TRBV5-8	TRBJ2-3	CASSSPPWDNKPTDTQYF
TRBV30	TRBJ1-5	CAWSQDRGNQPQHF
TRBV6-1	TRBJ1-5	CASSAVQQGAGNQPQHF
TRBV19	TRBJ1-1	CASSVDRVGEAFF
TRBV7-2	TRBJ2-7	CTSSLRRDEQYF
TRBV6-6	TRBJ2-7	CASRSSGSYEQYF
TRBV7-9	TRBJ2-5	CASSFAYRGLETQYF
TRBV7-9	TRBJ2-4	CASSSRGGPVSIQYF
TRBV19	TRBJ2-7	CASSVSGDYNYEQYF
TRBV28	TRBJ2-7	CASSYQGYYEQYF
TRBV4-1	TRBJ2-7	CASSQGRGTYEQYF
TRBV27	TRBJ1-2	CASRSNYGYTF
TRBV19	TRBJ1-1	CASSIGGGSVNTEAFF
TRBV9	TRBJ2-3	CASSVKPSGSSSSSTDTQYF
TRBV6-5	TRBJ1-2	CASRFGDRDNYGYTF
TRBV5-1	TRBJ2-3	CASTAMAGGSTDTQYF
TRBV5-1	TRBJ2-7	CASSLEASGYEQYF
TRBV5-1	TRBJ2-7	CASTFGGGLSYEQYF
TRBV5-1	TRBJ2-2	CASSLGTATGELFF
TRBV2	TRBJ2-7	CASSLNLYEQYF
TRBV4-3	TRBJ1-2	CASSATRGTPYGYTF
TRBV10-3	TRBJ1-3	CAISREGIPSGNTIYF
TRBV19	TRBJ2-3	CASRVSGTLPDTQYF
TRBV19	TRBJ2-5	CASSVAGLSKETQYF